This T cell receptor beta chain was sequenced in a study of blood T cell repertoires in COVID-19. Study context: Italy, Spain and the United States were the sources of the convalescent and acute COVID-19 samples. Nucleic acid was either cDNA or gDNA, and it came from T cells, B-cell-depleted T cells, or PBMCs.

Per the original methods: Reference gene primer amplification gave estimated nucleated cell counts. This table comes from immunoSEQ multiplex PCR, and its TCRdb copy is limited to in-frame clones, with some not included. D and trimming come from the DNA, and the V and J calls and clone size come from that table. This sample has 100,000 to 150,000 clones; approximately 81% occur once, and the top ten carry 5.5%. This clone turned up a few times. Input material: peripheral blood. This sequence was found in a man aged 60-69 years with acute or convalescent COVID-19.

CDR3 residues: CATKRDSQLPSDTQYF. The DNA of the CDR3 is TGCGCCACCAAACGGGACTCTCAACTGCCCAGCGATACGCAGTATTTT. This chain uses TRBV5-1 with TRBJ2-3; D perhaps matches TRBD2 (6 bases). The germline V and J ends were trimmed by 9 bases and 6 bases, with 26 bases remaining between them. CDR1 SGHRS and CDR2 YFSETQ come from the germline V gene. This CDR3 has 16 residues.